One and the same sample provided the 6 T cell receptor beta chains below, sequenced in a study of control samples from healthy donors and cancer patients. Measured with immunoSEQ multiplex PCR; TCRdb has only the in-frame clones, and not every one. The sample includes approximately 150,000 clones, approximately 89% of them seen just once. Sequenced input: PBMCs. The receptor set was obtained from a man aged 50 to 60 with head and neck cancer.

The chain employs TRBV19 and TRBJ2-1; 8 bases are a match to TRBD2. Germline CDR1 and CDR2: LNHDA and SQIVND (reference sequence). This CDR3 spans 17 amino acids. V lost 3 bases to trimming and J lost 4 bases; unmatched junction nucleotides: 11. CDR3: CASSIRGGQPLYNEQFF. The CDR3 nucleotides are TGTGCCAGTAGTATCCGGGGGGGACAACCCCTTTACAATGAGCAGTTCTTC.

The chain links TRBV24-1 to TRBJ2-2, with D hard to call. V lost 4 bases and J lost 9, with 17 bases in between. The CDR3 loop spans 15 amino acids. The germline gives CDR1 KGHDR, CDR2 SFDVKD. For the CDR3, the DNA is TGTGCCACCAGTGAAATGACCCCGTTCGGCAGGGAGCTGTTTTTT. It is translated as CATSEMTPFGRELFF.

This chain links TRBV10-3 with TRBJ2-5; 10 nucleotides agree with TRBD2. CDR3 length equals 15 residues. Trimming took 2 bases from V and 1 from J; bases not matched to a gene: 1. The germline V gene has CDR1 ENHRY and CDR2 SYGVKD. The DNA of the CDR3 is TGTGCCATCAGTGAGCCTAGCGGGGGCCAAGAGACCCAGTACTTC. Residues: CAISEPSGGQETQYF.

This chain joins TRBV19 and TRBJ2-7, with D perhaps given as TRBD1 or TRBD2 (5 bases each). V was trimmed by 3 bases and J by 6 bases, leaving 15 bases between them. Germline CDR1 reads LNHDA; CDR2 reads SQIVND (reference sequence). This CDR3 has 14 residues. The CDR3 loop reads CASSIVYFGGEQYF. In nucleotides, the CDR3 is TGTGCCAGTAGTATCGTTTACTTTGGGGGCGAGCAGTACTTC.

DNA of the CDR3: TGTGCCAGCGGGGGCGTTACGTCCTACAATGAGCAGTTCTTC. This translates into CASGGVTSYNEQFF. The chain is built from TRBV27 and TRBJ2-1, with D possibly TRBD1 on 6 matching bases. Per the germline V gene, CDR1 is MNHEY and CDR2 is SMNVEV (reference sequence). The CDR3 has 14 residues. V lost 8 bases and J 1 base, leaving 12 bases between the germline ends.

The gene calls are TRBV10-3 and TRBJ2-5; TRBD2 matches at 8 bases. This CDR3 region has 14 residues. CDR1 is ENHRY, CDR2 SYGVKD, per germline. Trimming at V came to 0 bases and at J to 3 bases, leaving 0 bases not matched to a gene. CDR3 sequence (DNA): TGTGCCATCAGTGAGTCTAGCGGGAAAGAGACCCAGTACTTC. Translated, it gives CAISESSGKETQYF.